The clone carrying this TCR beta chain was recorded at least ten times. Its cognate antigen is unknown. Genomic DNA acted as the template from which TCR beta VDJ combination and CDR3 sequence profiling were carried out. TCRdb re-derived calls from the reads in MiXCR, one entry per CDR3 protein. The sample has about 130,000 distinct CDR3 sequences; around 41% are singletons. The entry originates in a study of CD8+CD57+ T cells in acquired aplastic anemia. Notes on the study in general: Patients and controls turned out to have roughly 29 CD8+ CDR3 sequences in common.

This TCR derives from a human donor in good health, serving as a control. The sample was sorted CD4+, CD8+, or CD8+CD57+ T cells (not recorded which) from PBMCs.

The CDR3 DNA reads as TGTGCCAGCAGCTCCAGGGACGGAGGCTACGAGCAGTACTTC. It codes for CASSSRDGGYEQYF. The J gene is TRBJ2-7, the V gene TRBV11-2, with D perhaps being TRBD1 or TRBD2 (5 bases each). V dropped 4 bases and J dropped 3 bases, with 13 bases sitting between them. The CDR3 sequence is 14 residues long. Germline V gives CDR1 SGHAT, CDR2 FQNNGV.